This T cell receptor (beta chain) came from a study of Graves' ophthalmopathy and Graves' hyperthyroidism. Newly diagnosed hyperthyroidism donors, aged 18 to 65, duration under 2 months. Serum thyroxine and TRAb, along with clinical symptoms, thyroid ultrasound and orbital computed tomography, were what diagnosis relied on. Worth noting for this clonotype: Sequence at one end of the junction differs from germline and may be a read error.

This CDR3 spans 11 amino acids. CDR1 and CDR2 (germline): SQVTM, ANQGSEA. Scientists amplified the TCR beta CDR3 regions from RNA transcripts. In the first round, RT-PCR was carried out with HTBI primers, and a multiplex PCR formed the second round. TCRdb re-called the multiplex PCR reads through MiXCR, storing one row per CDR3 protein. In the table there are over a million distinct CDR3 sequences, 35% to 45% of which are singletons. The TCR was taken from an adult man with Graves' hyperthyroidism. The rearrangement joins TRBV29-1 to TRBJ2-1, with D perhaps TRBD1 or TRBD2 (5 bases each). The material sequenced was peripheral blood or thyroid tissue (not recorded which). CDR3 nucleotides: TGCAGCGCGCGCTCCGGGACGGGGCACCCCTTC. Encoded protein: CSARSGTGHPF.